This T cell receptor (beta chain) was sequenced for a study of blood T cell repertoires in COVID-19. Study-wide context: Samples taken during acute and convalescent COVID-19 were collected in the United States, Italy and Spain. Nucleic acid was either cDNA or gDNA, and it came from T cells, B-cell-depleted T cells, or PBMCs.

In the authors' methods: Reference gene primer amplification gave nucleated cell count estimates. The method was immunoSEQ multiplex PCR; TCRdb's version includes in-frame clones alone and lacks a portion of them. That table supplies the V and J calls and clone size; D and trimming were determined from the DNA. The sample comprises roughly 100,000 clones, roughly 89% of which are singletons, and about 3.3% rests with the top ten. Per the germline V gene, CDR1 is SNHLY and CDR2 is FYNNEI. Unmatched junction bases numbered 5, after V lost 6 bases and J lost 0 bases. There are 17 residues in the CDR3. This clone was seen only once.

The receptor comes from a woman aged 70-85 years with acute or convalescent COVID-19. Input material: peripheral blood. V gene TRBV2 combines with J gene TRBJ2-2, with 12 bases identical to TRBD2. CDR3: CASRDRLAGANTGELFF. The CDR3 nucleotides read TGTGCCAGCAGGGATCGACTAGCGGGGGCGAACACCGGGGAGCTGTTTTTT.